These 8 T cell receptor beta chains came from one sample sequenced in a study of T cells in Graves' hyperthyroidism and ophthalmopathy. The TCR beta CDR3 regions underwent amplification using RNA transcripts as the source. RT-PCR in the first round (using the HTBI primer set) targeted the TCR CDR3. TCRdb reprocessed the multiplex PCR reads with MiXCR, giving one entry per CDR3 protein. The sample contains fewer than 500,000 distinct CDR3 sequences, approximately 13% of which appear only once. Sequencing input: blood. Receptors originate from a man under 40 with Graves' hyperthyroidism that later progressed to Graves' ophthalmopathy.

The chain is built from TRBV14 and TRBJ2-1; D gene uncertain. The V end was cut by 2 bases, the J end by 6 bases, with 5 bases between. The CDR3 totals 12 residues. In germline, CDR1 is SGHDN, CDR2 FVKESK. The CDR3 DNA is TGTGCCAGCAGCCAACACCCCAATGAGCAGTTCTTC. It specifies CASSQHPNEQFF.

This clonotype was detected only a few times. The CDR3 sequence is CASSLEAGGNNSPLHF. The CDR3 DNA sequence: TGCGCCAGCAGCTTGGAGGCAGGGGGAAATAATTCACCCCTCCACTTT. The chain couples TRBV5-1 to TRBJ1-6, with TRBD1 identical over 7 bases. The J segment lost 5 bases and the V segment lost 0 bases, leaving 5 bases of the junction unmatched. Germline assignment: CDR1 SGHRS and CDR2 YFSETQ. The CDR3 consists of 16 residues.

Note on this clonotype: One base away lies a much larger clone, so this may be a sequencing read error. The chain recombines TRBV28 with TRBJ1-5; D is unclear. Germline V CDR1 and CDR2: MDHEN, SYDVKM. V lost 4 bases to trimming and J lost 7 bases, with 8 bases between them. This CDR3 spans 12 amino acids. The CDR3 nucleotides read TGTGCCAGCAGTTGGGTTTCGCAGCCCCAGCATTTT. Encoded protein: CASSWVSQPQHF.

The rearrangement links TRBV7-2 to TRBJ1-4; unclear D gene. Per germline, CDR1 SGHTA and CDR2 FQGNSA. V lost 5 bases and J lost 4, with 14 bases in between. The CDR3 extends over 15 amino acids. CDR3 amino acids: CASSPAGHGNEKLFF. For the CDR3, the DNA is TGTGCCAGCAGCCCGGCCGGCCACGGTAATGAAAAACTGTTTTTT.

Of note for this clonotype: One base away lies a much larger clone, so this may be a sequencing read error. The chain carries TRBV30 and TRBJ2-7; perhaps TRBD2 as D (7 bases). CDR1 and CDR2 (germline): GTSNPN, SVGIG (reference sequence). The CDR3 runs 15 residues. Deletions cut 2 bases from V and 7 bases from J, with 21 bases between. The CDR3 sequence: CAWSPPRWTAGEQYF. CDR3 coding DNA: TGTGCCTGGAGTCCCCCGCGATGGACAGCGGGGGAGCAGTACTTC.

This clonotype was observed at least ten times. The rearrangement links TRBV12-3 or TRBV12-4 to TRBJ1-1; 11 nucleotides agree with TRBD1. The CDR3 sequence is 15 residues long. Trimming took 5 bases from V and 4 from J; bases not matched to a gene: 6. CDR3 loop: CASSRRTGGLTEAFF. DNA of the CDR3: TGTGCCAGCAGTCGTCGGACAGGGGGCCTCACTGAAGCTTTCTTT.

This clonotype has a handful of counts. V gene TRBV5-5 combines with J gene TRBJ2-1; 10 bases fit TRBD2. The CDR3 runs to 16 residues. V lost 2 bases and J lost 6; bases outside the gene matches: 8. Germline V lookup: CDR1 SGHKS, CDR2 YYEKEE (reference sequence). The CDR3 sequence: CASSFRSGGAFNEQFF. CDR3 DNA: TGTGCCAGCAGCTTCAGAAGCGGGGGGGCCTTCAATGAGCAGTTCTTC.

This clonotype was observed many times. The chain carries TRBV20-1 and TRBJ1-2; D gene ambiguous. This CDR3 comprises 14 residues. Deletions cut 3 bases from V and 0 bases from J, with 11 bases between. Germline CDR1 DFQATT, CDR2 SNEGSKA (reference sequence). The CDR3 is CSARSDATNYGYTF. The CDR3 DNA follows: TGCAGTGCTAGGTCTGACGCCACTAACTATGGCTACACCTTC.